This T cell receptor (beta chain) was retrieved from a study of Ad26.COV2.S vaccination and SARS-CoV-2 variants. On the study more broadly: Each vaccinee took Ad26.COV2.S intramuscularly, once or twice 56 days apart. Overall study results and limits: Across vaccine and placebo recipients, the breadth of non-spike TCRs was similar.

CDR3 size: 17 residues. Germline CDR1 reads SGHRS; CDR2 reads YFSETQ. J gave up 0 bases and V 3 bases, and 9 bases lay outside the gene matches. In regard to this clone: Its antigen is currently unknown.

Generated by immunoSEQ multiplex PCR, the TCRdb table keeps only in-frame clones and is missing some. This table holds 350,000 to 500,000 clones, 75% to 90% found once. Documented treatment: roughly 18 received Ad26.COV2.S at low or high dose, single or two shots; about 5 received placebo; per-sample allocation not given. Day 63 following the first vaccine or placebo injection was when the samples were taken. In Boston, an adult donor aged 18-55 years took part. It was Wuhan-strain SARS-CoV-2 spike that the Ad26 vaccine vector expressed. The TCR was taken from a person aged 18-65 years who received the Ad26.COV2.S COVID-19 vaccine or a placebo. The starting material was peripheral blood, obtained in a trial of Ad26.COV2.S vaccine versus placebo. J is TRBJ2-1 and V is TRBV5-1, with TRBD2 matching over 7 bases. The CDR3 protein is CASSSGTTPSSYNEQFF. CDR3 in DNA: TGCGCCAGCAGCTCCGGGACTACCCCGAGCTCCTACAATGAGCAGTTCTTC.